This T cell receptor (beta chain) was recovered during a study of T cell clonality in common variable immunodeficiency. Trimming removed 4 bases at V and 4 bases at J, with 10 bases between. The CDR3 runs to 14 residues. Germline V lookup: CDR1 SNHLY, CDR2 FYNNEI. The method was immunoSEQ multiplex PCR; TCRdb's version includes in-frame clones alone and lacks a portion of them. This sample has around 3,700 clones, each found more than once. Overall study results and limits: TCRbeta clonality was increased in CVID versus healthy controls. In common variable immunodeficiency, TCR beta chains reportedly carried fewer deletions and N-nucleotide insertions.

Regarding this clone: What it recognizes is unknown. The CDR3 end falls 3 residues outside the read, so it is completed with the germline J gene.

This chain links TRBV2 with TRBJ2-2, with D possibly being TRBD1 (5 bases). Sequenced sample: peripheral blood mononuclear cells. This receptor was taken from a human donor with common variable immunodeficiency. Partial CDR3 DNA: TGTGCCAGCAGTGCCAGGGAAGGCACCGGGGAG. This translates into CASSAREGTGE. The entire CDR3 protein is CASSAREGTGELFF.